What follows are 14 T cell receptor beta chains derived from one specimen sequenced in a study of OX40 agonist ivuxolimab in advanced cancers. Receptors were amplified or captured by the immunoSEQ multiplex PCR assay. Held by TCRdb, this immuneACCESS table contains in-frame sequences only and omits some clones. Under half of the omission traces to an unresolved V gene where checked; the cause of the rest is unknown. The sample records 60,000 to 90,000 clones, around 86% of which are singletons. 6.2% of the sample is taken by the ten largest. The specimen comprised CD4+ or CD8+ T cells sorted from blood, sampled in a trial of the OX40 agonist ivuxolimab. Source of these receptors: an adult with an advanced solid tumor such as melanoma, head and neck, liver or kidney cancer.

The genes are TRBV7-8 and TRBJ1-4, with 7 bases fitting TRBD1. The length of the CDR3 is 16 residues. V lost 5 bases, J lost 6 bases, and 12 bases stayed unmatched. CDR1 is SGHVS, CDR2 FQNEAQ, per germline. This chain's CDR3 is CASSPFAGGGYEKLFF. In nucleotides, the CDR3 is TGTGCCAGCAGCCCTTTCGCAGGGGGAGGATATGAAAAACTGTTTTTT.

This chain uses TRBV7-9 with TRBJ2-5; D might be TRBD1 or TRBD2, each matching 7 bases. The CDR3 has 16 residues. Per the germline V gene, CDR1 is SEHNR and CDR2 is FQNEAQ (reference sequence). V dropped 1 base and J dropped 3 bases, with 15 bases sitting between them. CDR3 protein: CASSLVGGGQKETQYF. The CDR3 DNA reads TGTGCCAGCAGCTTAGTAGGGGGGGGACAGAAAGAGACCCAGTACTTC.

This chain joins TRBV6-1 and TRBJ1-5; 8 bases match TRBD1. CDR1 and CDR2 (germline): MNHNS, SASEGT. With 3 bases clipped from V and 6 bases from J, the junction kept 4 bases outside the gene matches. This CDR3 is built from 14 residues. The DNA for the CDR3 is TGTGCCAGCAGTGAGGGCAGGGGGCCTCAGCCCCAGCATTTT. This gives the protein CASSEGRGPQPQHF.

The V and J genes are TRBV2 and TRBJ2-3; weak D call: TRBD1 (6 bases). Germline CDR1 is SNHLY and CDR2 is FYNNEI. Between the trimmed V and J ends, which lost 4 bases and 1 base, there was a span of 12 bases. This CDR3 is built from 15 residues. CDR3 nucleotide sequence: TGTGCCAGCAGTGTTCCAGGGGCGGGCACAGATACGCAGTATTTT. It yields the protein CASSVPGAGTDTQYF.

The chain couples TRBV21-1 to TRBJ2-4; the table assigns TRBD1, which was not confirmed against the DNA. TRBV21-1 is shown as a pseudogene. The CDR3 covers 20 residues. The CDR3: CASSKEVPLADSGDPNIQYF. CDR3 DNA: TGTGCCAGCAGCAAAGAAGTCCCCCTGGCTGACTCAGGGGACCCAAACATTCAGTACTTC.

The chain combines TRBV7-2 with TRBJ1-2, with TRBD1 as a possible D gene (6 bases). The CDR3 is 14 amino acids. The V end lost 4 bases, the J end lost 5 bases, and 14 bases lay between the germline ends. From germline, CDR1 is SGHTA and CDR2 FQGNSA. CDR3 protein: CASSSSRDTYGYTF. DNA of the CDR3: TGTGCCAGCAGCTCCAGCCGGGACACTTATGGCTACACCTTC.

This chain joins TRBV5-5 and TRBJ2-2, with 8 bases aligning to TRBD2. The CDR3 consists of 16 residues. Germline V gives CDR1 SGHKS, CDR2 YYEKEE (reference sequence). The junction had 8 bases not matched to a gene; V was cut back by 4 bases and J by 3 bases. CDR3: CASSPSGSLYTGELFF. The CDR3 DNA reads TGTGCCAGCAGCCCAAGCGGGAGTCTTTACACCGGGGAGCTGTTTTTT.

This clone was counted once. This chain links TRBV11-3 with TRBJ2-1; the D gene could be TRBD1 or TRBD2 (5 bases each). Germline V gives CDR1 SGHNT, CDR2 YENEEA. Deletions cut 5 bases from V and 1 base from J, with 9 bases between. This CDR3 region has 14 residues. This chain's CDR3 is CASSGDGSYNEQFF. CDR3 nucleotide sequence: TGTGCCAGCAGCGGGGACGGTTCCTACAATGAGCAGTTCTTC.

This rearrangement joins TRBV28 to TRBJ2-4; no definite D call. Germline CDR1 and CDR2: MDHEN and SYDVKM. CDR3 length equals 13 residues. Trimming shortened V by 3 bases and J by 6 bases, and 9 bases separated the two germline ends. The CDR3 DNA reads as TGTGCCAGCAGTTTCGACAAAGGAAACATTCAGTACTTC. Protein: CASSFDKGNIQYF.

This chain joins TRBV5-6 and TRBJ2-1; D possibly corresponds to TRBD1 (6 bases). Trimming removed 4 bases from V and 0 bases from J, with 11 bases in between. CDR1 SGHDT and CDR2 YYEEEE come from the germline V gene. The CDR3 totals 15 residues. The CDR3 sequence is CASSQGSSSYNEQFF. The DNA for the CDR3 is TGTGCCAGCAGCCAGGGGAGTAGCTCCTACAATGAGCAGTTCTTC.

The chain is built from TRBV5-1 and TRBJ2-7; 9 bases align to TRBD1. Germline loops: CDR1 SGHRS, CDR2 YFSETQ. V dropped 3 bases and J dropped 3; count of bases not matched to a gene: 10. CDR3 length equals 16 residues. The CDR3 region is CASSSHDRGINYEQYF. CDR3 sequence (DNA): TGCGCCAGCAGCTCTCACGACAGGGGGATAAACTACGAGCAGTACTTC.

The chain combines TRBV5-4 with TRBJ2-1, with D uncertain. V lost 4 bases and J lost 4, with 6 bases in between. This CDR3 is 12 amino acids long. Germline CDR1 and CDR2: SGHNT and YYREEE (reference sequence). CDR3: CASSGLYNEQFF. In nucleotides, the CDR3 is TGTGCCAGCAGCGGCCTTTACAATGAGCAGTTCTTC.

This chain links TRBV30 with TRBJ2-1; D may be TRBD1 or TRBD2 (5 bases each). The germline CDR1 and CDR2 sequences are GTSNPN and SVGIG (reference sequence). CDR3 length equals 14 residues. V was trimmed by 8 bases and J by 6 bases, leaving 20 bases between them. The CDR3 DNA reads TGTGCCCTAAAAACGGGGCCCACCGTCAATGAGCAGTTCTTC. As protein: CALKTGPTVNEQFF.

The chain links TRBV28 to TRBJ1-2; possibly TRBD1 for D (5 bases). Germline V CDR1 and CDR2: MDHEN, SYDVKM. Trimming left V 2 bases short and J 2 bases short, with 6 bases between. This CDR3 has 13 amino acids. The CDR3 is CASSLRTNYGYTF. The DNA of the CDR3 is TGTGCCAGCAGTTTAAGGACAAACTATGGCTACACCTTC.